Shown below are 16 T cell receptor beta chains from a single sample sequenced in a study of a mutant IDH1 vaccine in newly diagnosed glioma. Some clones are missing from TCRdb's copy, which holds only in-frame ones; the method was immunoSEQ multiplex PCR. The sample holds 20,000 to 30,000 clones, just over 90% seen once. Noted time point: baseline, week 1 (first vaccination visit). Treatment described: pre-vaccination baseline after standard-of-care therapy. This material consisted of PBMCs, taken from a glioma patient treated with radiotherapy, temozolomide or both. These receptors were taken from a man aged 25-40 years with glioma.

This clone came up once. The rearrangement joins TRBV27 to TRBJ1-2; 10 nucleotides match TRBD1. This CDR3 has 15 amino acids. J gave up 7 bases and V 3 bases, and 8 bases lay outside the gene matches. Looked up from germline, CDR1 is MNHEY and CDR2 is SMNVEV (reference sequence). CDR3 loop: CASSFRDRGVSGYTF. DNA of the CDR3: TGTGCCAGCAGTTTTCGGGACAGGGGAGTAAGTGGCTACACCTTC.

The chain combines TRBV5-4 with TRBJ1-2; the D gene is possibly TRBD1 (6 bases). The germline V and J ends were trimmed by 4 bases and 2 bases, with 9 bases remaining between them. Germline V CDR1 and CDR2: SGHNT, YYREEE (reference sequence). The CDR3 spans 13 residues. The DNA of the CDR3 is TGTGCCAGCAGCGGAGGACAGAACTATGGCTACACCTTC. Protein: CASSGGQNYGYTF.

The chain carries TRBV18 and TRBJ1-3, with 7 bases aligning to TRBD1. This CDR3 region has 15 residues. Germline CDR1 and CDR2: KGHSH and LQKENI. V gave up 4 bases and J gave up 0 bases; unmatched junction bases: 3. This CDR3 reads CASSQGQFSGNTIYF. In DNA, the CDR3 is TGTGCCAGCTCACAGGGACAGTTCTCTGGAAACACCATATATTTT.

The CDR3 loop reads CASKPGRSQETQYF. CDR3 sequence (DNA): TGTGCCAGCAAGCCGGGACGGAGCCAAGAGACCCAGTACTTC. The rearrangement joins TRBV27 to TRBJ2-5; TRBD1 or TRBD2 may be the D gene (5 bases each). Germline V CDR1 and CDR2: MNHEY, SMNVEV (reference sequence). This CDR3 is built from 14 residues. V was clipped by 7 bases and J by 1 base, with 13 bases between them.

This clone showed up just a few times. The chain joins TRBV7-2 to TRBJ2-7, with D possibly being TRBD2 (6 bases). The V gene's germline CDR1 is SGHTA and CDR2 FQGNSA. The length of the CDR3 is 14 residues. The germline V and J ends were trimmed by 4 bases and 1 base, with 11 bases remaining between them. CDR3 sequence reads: CASSYSGGSYEQYF. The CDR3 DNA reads TGTGCCAGCAGCTATAGCGGTGGATCCTACGAGCAGTACTTC.

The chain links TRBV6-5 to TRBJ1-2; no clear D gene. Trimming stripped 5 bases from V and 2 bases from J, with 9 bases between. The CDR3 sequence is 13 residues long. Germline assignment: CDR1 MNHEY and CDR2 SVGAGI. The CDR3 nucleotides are TGTGCCAGCAGTCCTGATTACAACTATGGCTACACCTTC. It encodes CASSPDYNYGYTF.

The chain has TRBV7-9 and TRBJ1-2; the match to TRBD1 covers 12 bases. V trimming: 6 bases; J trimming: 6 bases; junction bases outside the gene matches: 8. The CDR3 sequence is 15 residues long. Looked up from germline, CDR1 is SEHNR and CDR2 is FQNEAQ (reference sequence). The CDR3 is CASSLPGQGADGYTF. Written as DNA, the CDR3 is TGTGCCAGCAGTTTACCGGGACAGGGGGCAGATGGCTACACCTTC.

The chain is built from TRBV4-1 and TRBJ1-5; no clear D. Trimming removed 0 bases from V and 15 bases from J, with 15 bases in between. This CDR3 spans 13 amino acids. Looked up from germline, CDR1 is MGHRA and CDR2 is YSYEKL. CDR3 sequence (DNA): TGCGCCAGCAGCCAAGATCCAGCAGCCTTGTTGCATTTT. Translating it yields CASSQDPAALLHF.

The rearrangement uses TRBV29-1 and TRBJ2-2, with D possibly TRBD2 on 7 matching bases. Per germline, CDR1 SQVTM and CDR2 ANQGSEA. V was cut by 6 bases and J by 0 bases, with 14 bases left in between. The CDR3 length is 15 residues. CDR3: CSVGGRGPNTGELFF. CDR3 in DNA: TGCAGCGTGGGGGGGCGGGGCCCGAACACCGGGGAGCTGTTTTTT.

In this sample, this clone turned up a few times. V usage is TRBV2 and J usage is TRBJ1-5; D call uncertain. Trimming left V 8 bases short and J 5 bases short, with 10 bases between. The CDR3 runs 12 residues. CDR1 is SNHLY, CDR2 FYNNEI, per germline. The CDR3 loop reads CASQITDQPQHF. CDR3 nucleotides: TGTGCCAGCCAGATAACAGATCAGCCCCAGCATTTT.

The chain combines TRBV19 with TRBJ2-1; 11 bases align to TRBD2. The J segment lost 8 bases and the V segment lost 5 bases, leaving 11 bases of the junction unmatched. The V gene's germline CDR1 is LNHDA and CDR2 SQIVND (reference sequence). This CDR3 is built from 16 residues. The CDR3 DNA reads TGTGCCAGTAGTCTACTAGCGGGAGACATCAGGGATGAGCAGTTCTTC. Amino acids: CASSLLAGDIRDEQFF.

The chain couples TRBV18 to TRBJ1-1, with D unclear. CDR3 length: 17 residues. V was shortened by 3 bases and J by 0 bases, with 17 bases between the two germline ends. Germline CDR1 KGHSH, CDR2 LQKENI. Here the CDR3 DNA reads TGTGCCAGCTCACCGATGATGAGCACCGTTATGAACACTGAAGCTTTCTTT. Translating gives CASSPMMSTVMNTEAFF.

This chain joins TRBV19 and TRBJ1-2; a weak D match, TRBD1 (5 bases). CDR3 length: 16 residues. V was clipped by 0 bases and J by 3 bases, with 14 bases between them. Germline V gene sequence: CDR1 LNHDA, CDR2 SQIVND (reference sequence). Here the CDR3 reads CASSIDLGRADYGYTF. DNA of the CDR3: TGTGCCAGTAGTATAGATCTCGGCAGGGCGGACTATGGCTACACCTTC.

The CDR3 spells CASSLTVVGTEAFF. CDR3 DNA: TGTGCCAGCAGCTTAACCGTCGTGGGCACTGAAGCTTTCTTT. V and J are TRBV5-5 and TRBJ1-1; D remains ambiguous. CDR1 is SGHKS, CDR2 YYEKEE, per germline (reference sequence). The CDR3 extends over 14 amino acids. Deletions cut 2 bases from V and 4 bases from J, with 12 bases between.

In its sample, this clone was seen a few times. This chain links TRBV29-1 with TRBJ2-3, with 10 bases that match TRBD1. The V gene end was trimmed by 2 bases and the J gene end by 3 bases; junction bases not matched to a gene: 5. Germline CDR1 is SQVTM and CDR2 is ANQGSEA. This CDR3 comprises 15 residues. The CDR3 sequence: CSVEPRTGGTDTQYF. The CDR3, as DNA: TGCAGCGTTGAACCCCGGACAGGGGGAACAGATACGCAGTATTTT.

CDR3 DNA: TGCGCCAGCAGCCAAGTAAAGGCAGATACGCAGTATTTT. This translates into CASSQVKADTQYF. The rearrangement links TRBV4-1 to TRBJ2-3; D call uncertain. CDR3 length: 13 residues. CDR1 is MGHRA, CDR2 YSYEKL, per germline. The germline V and J ends were trimmed by 1 base and 4 bases, with 6 bases remaining between them.